This T cell receptor beta chain was captured by sequencing in a study of shared clonotypes between healthy human individuals. Study details: Every donor yielded three CD4 naive, three CD4 memory, two CD8 naive and one CD8 memory plate.

The CDR3 totals 14 residues. Germline V CDR1 and CDR2: LNHNV, YYDKDF (reference sequence). V was shortened by 0 bases and J by 7 bases, with 13 bases between the two germline ends. Assay used: immunoSEQ multiplex PCR; TCRdb lists only in-frame clones, some missing. The table lists about 2.4 million clones, 93% of them singletons. Subsets obtained from CD4+ cells comprised CD45RA+ naive and CD45RA-negative memory cells. J is TRBJ2-7 and V is TRBV15; tentative D call: TRBD1 (5 bases). The sequence was obtained from a man in his late teens or twenties in good health. Some clones in this sample may be carry-over from other donors' samples. Sequences were obtained from naive CD4+ T cells from PBMCs. The subset is: CD45RA+ positively selected. The CDR3 loop reads CATSRDRGGREQYF. CDR3 DNA sequence: TGTGCCACCAGCAGAGATAGGGGTGGGCGAGAGCAGTACTTC.